The 29 T cell receptor beta chains below were found in one sample sequenced in a study of CD4+ T cells in melanoma. Libraries were prepared by immunoSEQ multiplex PCR; TCRdb keeps only in-frame clonotypes and omits some of them. The sample holds about 120,000 clones, around 92% seen once. The specimen was peripheral blood. These receptors all come from a human donor with melanoma.

The V and J genes are TRBV7-2 and TRBJ2-7; D is undetermined. The CDR3 is 11 residues long. Germline CDR1 and CDR2: SGHTA and FQGNSA. V was trimmed by 3 bases and J by 4 bases, leaving 4 bases between them. CDR3 residues: CASSFFYEQYF. DNA for the CDR3: TGTGCCAGCAGCTTTTTTTACGAGCAGTACTTC.

The J gene is TRBJ2-7, the V gene TRBV7-9; possible D gene TRBD1, 5 bases. Germline V gene sequence: CDR1 SEHNR, CDR2 FQNEAQ (reference sequence). Deletions cut 3 bases from V and 5 bases from J, with 17 bases between. The CDR3 covers 15 residues. CDR3 coding DNA: TGTGCCAGCAGCTTCCAATCCCAGGGATTCAACGAGCAGTACTTC. This sequence encodes CASSFQSQGFNEQYF.

This chain connects TRBV28 to TRBJ1-2; 9 bases match TRBD1. The V gene's germline CDR1 is MDHEN and CDR2 SYDVKM. V gave up 5 bases and J gave up 4 bases; unmatched junction bases: 11. The CDR3 totals 16 residues. The CDR3, as DNA: TGTGCCAGCAGTCCTGGAGTAATGGGACAGGGCTATGGCTACACCTTC. Amino acid sequence: CASSPGVMGQGYGYTF.

V usage is TRBV28 and J usage is TRBJ2-1; 7 bases align to TRBD2. The germline CDR1 and CDR2 sequences are MDHEN and SYDVKM. Trimming took 10 bases from V and 3 from J; bases not matched to a gene: 9. The CDR3 loop spans 14 amino acids. CDR3 sequence (DNA): TGTGCCACCGCCAAAGGACTAGACTACAATGAGCAGTTCTTC. Encoded protein: CATAKGLDYNEQFF.

This sequence joins TRBV19 and TRBJ1-2; 7 bases are a match to TRBD1. The germline gives CDR1 LNHDA, CDR2 SQIVND (reference sequence). After removal of 3 bases from V and 3 bases from J, the junction contained 1 base not matched to a gene. CDR3 length: 13 amino acids. The CDR3 loop reads CASSIGTDYGYTF. In nucleotides, the CDR3 is TGTGCCAGTAGTATTGGGACAGACTATGGCTACACCTTC.

This chain uses TRBV27 with TRBJ2-5, with 8 bases identical to TRBD1. Germline trimming cut 2 bases from V and 5 bases from J; bases unmatched to any gene: 4. CDR1 is MNHEY and CDR2 is SMNVEV in the germline V gene (reference sequence). The CDR3 consists of 14 residues. The CDR3 here is CASSLNRGKETQYF. The CDR3 DNA is TGTGCCAGCAGTTTAAACAGGGGGAAGGAGACCCAGTACTTC.

This chain links TRBV7-9 with TRBJ2-2, with TRBD1 as a possible D gene (5 bases). Germline V gene data show CDR1 as SEHNR and CDR2 as FQNEAQ (reference sequence). The germline V and J ends were trimmed by 6 bases and 3 bases, with 8 bases remaining between them. The CDR3 contains 13 residues. CDR3 in amino acids: CASSRQYTGELFF. The CDR3 DNA is TGTGCCAGCAGTCGACAGTACACCGGGGAGCTGTTTTTT.

V and J are TRBV28 and TRBJ2-5; TRBD2 is a possible D gene (6 bases). The germline V and J ends were trimmed by 2 bases and 2 bases, with 33 bases remaining between them. This CDR3 comprises 22 residues. Per the germline V gene, CDR1 is MDHEN and CDR2 is SYDVKM. DNA for the CDR3: TGTGCCAGCAGTTTAAATCGAGTCGAGGGGAGGCCCAGCGGGCCCCCGCAAGAGACCCAGTACTTC. Its translation: CASSLNRVEGRPSGPPQETQYF.

The chain carries TRBV18 and TRBJ2-3; D ambiguous. With 6 bases removed from V and 4 bases from J, the gap between germline ends came to 8 bases. From germline, CDR1 is KGHSH and CDR2 LQKENI. This CDR3 contains 12 residues. CDR3 loop: CASSLDSDTQYF. The CDR3 DNA reads as TGTGCCAGCTCCCTCGACTCAGATACGCAGTATTTT.

The chain links TRBV28 to TRBJ2-5, with 10 bases matching TRBD2. Unmatched junction bases numbered 9, after V lost 6 bases and J lost 5 bases. Germline loops: CDR1 MDHEN, CDR2 SYDVKM. The CDR3 sequence is 15 residues long. CDR3 region: CASREAGGPLETQYF. CDR3 nucleotides: TGTGCCAGCAGAGAAGCGGGAGGGCCTCTCGAGACCCAGTACTTC.

V usage is TRBV5-8 and J usage is TRBJ1-2, with D unresolved. The length of the CDR3 is 15 residues. Germline lookup yields CDR1 SGHTS and CDR2 YDEGEE. Trimming took off 4 bases at V and 5 bases at J, with 18 bases between the two ends. The CDR3 is CASSQTVTKRYGYTF. The CDR3 coding sequence is TGTGCCAGCAGCCAGACCGTTACAAAGCGTTATGGCTACACCTTC.

This chain uses TRBV2 with TRBJ2-5; perhaps TRBD1 as D (6 bases). The CDR3 loop spans 14 amino acids. Trimming shortened V by 6 bases and J by 1 base, and 12 bases separated the two germline ends. Germline V gives CDR1 SNHLY, CDR2 FYNNEI. CDR3 in DNA: TGTGCCAGCAGCGTTGGGACATCCCAAGAGACCCAGTACTTC. This sequence encodes CASSVGTSQETQYF.

The chain carries TRBV5-8 and TRBJ2-1; D is possibly TRBD1 or TRBD2 (5 bases each). The V end lost 1 base, the J end lost 5 bases, and 7 bases lay between the germline ends. The CDR3 runs to 13 residues. Looked up from germline, CDR1 is SGHTS and CDR2 is YDEGEE. In DNA, the CDR3 is TGTGCCAGCAGCTTGTGGGGGAACAATGAGCAGTTCTTC. Translated, it gives CASSLWGNNEQFF.

The chain uses TRBV10-3 and TRBJ1-1; 9 bases map to TRBD1. CDR3 size: 14 residues. After removal of 7 bases from V and 4 bases from J, the junction contained 7 bases not matched to a gene. Germline lookup yields CDR1 ENHRY and CDR2 SYGVKD. The CDR3 reads CAIKPMTGGTEAFF. The CDR3 region has the DNA TGTGCCATCAAACCCATGACAGGGGGCACTGAAGCTTTCTTT.

The genes are TRBV28 and TRBJ2-2; D may match TRBD1 or TRBD2 (6 bases each). The CDR3 extends over 15 amino acids. CDR1 MDHEN and CDR2 SYDVKM come from the germline V gene. Trimming removed 7 bases at V and 5 bases at J, with 17 bases between. The CDR3 loop reads CASIRTTGGTGELFF. The CDR3 DNA is TGTGCCAGCATTAGGACGACAGGAGGGACCGGGGAGCTGTTTTTT.

This sequence joins TRBV11-3 and TRBJ1-1; the match to TRBD1 covers 9 bases. The V segment lost 3 bases and the J segment 10 bases; nucleotides outside the gene matches: 9. Germline V gene lookup returns CDR1 SGHNT and CDR2 YENEEA. CDR3 length: 14 amino acids. The CDR3 DNA follows: TGTGCCAGCAGCTTCTCACAGGGGGCGAGTTCAGCTTTCTTT. It encodes CASSFSQGASSAFF.

DNA of the CDR3: TGTGCCAGCAGCCCGGGGGGACAGGGGGCGTATTATGGCTACACCTTC. This encodes CASSPGGQGAYYGYTF. V is TRBV7-2 and J is TRBJ1-2; 12 bases align to TRBD1. Germline trimming cut 5 bases from V and 5 bases from J; bases unmatched to any gene: 9. Germline CDR1 and CDR2: SGHTA and FQGNSA. The CDR3 covers 16 residues.

The chain has TRBV2 and TRBJ1-5, with 8 bases matching TRBD1. From germline, CDR1 is SNHLY and CDR2 FYNNEI. Unmatched junction bases numbered 8, after V lost 7 bases and J lost 0 bases. The CDR3 consists of 16 residues. The CDR3 protein is CASKPGTGSSNQPQHF. CDR3 DNA: TGTGCCAGCAAACCCGGGACAGGCAGTAGCAATCAGCCCCAGCATTTT.

This chain links TRBV5-1 with TRBJ2-2; D is perhaps TRBD1 or TRBD2 (5 bases each). Trimming removed 4 bases from V and 0 bases from J, with 19 bases in between. Germline lookup yields CDR1 SGHRS and CDR2 YFSETQ. There are 18 residues in the CDR3. The CDR3 DNA follows: TGCGCCAGCAGCAAGGATGTGTTGGGACCAACGAACACCGGGGAGCTGTTTTTT. Translating gives CASSKDVLGPTNTGELFF.

This CDR3 is CASSFTDAYNSPLHF. CDR3 sequence (DNA): TGTGCCAGCAGCTTCACCGATGCCTATAATTCACCCCTCCACTTT. This chain joins TRBV5-8 and TRBJ1-6; D gene ambiguous. This CDR3 has 15 amino acids. The germline V and J ends were trimmed by 2 bases and 2 bases, with 8 bases remaining between them. The germline V gene encodes CDR1 SGHTS and CDR2 YDEGEE.

The chain links TRBV4-2 to TRBJ2-3; 7 bases match TRBD2. The CDR3 loop spans 17 amino acids. V was pared by 1 base and J by 5 bases, with 12 bases of the junction left unmatched. Germline CDR1 and CDR2: LGHNA and YNFKEQ. The CDR3 nucleotides are TGTGCCAGCAGCCAAGCTCCCCCGGGGGGAGGCAAAGATACGCAGTATTTT. Its translation is CASSQAPPGGGKDTQYF.

This clone ranks as medium-sized. V and J are TRBV9 and TRBJ2-5; TRBD2 might be the D (6 bases). There are 15 residues in the CDR3. The germline V gene encodes CDR1 SGDLS and CDR2 YYNGEE. Trimming left V 4 bases short and J 2 bases short, with 15 bases between. The CDR3 sequence is CASSLGVGGQETQYF. CDR3 DNA sequence: TGTGCCAGCAGCTTAGGGGTTGGGGGGCAAGAGACCCAGTACTTC.

V and J are TRBV4-1 and TRBJ1-2; TRBD1 agrees at 11 bases. Germline assignment: CDR1 MGHRA and CDR2 YSYEKL. Germline trimming cut 3 bases from V and 4 bases from J; bases unmatched to any gene: 16. The CDR3 runs 19 residues. The CDR3: CASSQAFRSGQGASYGYTF. CDR3 nucleotides: TGCGCCAGCAGCCAGGCGTTTAGGTCCGGACAGGGGGCGAGCTATGGCTACACCTTC.

The chain carries TRBV10-3 and TRBJ1-3; D not certain. V lost 3 bases, J lost 0 bases, and 6 bases lay in between. Germline V gene lookup returns CDR1 ENHRY and CDR2 SYGVKD. This CDR3 comprises 14 residues. In nucleotides, the CDR3 is TGTGCCATCAGTGACAGCCTCTCTGGAAACACCATATATTTT. This codes for CAISDSLSGNTIYF.

This clone was detected once. The J gene is TRBJ1-2, the V gene TRBV6-5; D is possibly TRBD1 (6 bases). The germline V and J ends were trimmed by 4 bases and 1 base, with 7 bases remaining between them. The germline V gene has CDR1 MNHEY and CDR2 SVGAGI. There are 13 residues in the CDR3. The CDR3 bases are TGTGCCAGCAGTTCGGACAGTAACTATGGCTACACCTTC. This translates into CASSSDSNYGYTF.

The sample holds one count of this clone. The J gene is TRBJ2-2, the V gene TRBV27, with 8 bases that match TRBD2. V shed 6 bases and J 3 bases; nucleotides not matched to a gene: 12. The length of the CDR3 is 17 residues. CDR1 MNHEY and CDR2 SMNVEV come from the germline V gene (reference sequence). The CDR3 sequence is CASSQAPTSGDTGELFF. CDR3 DNA: TGTGCCAGCAGCCAGGCCCCAACTAGCGGTGACACCGGGGAGCTGTTTTTT.

This rearrangement joins TRBV27 to TRBJ2-1; TRBD2 aligns across 7 bases. J gave up 10 bases and V 4 bases, and 7 bases lay outside the gene matches. The CDR3 extends over 13 amino acids. Germline V gives CDR1 MNHEY, CDR2 SMNVEV (reference sequence). CDR3 sequence reads: CASSYLRGSEQFF. The CDR3 DNA reads as TGTGCCAGCAGTTACCTCCGCGGGAGCGAGCAGTTCTTC.

The gene calls are TRBV19 and TRBJ1-4; D gene uncertain. The CDR3 totals 13 residues. The germline V gene has CDR1 LNHDA and CDR2 SQIVND (reference sequence). The ends were cut back, 10 bases at V and 5 bases at J, with 14 bases in the middle. The CDR3, as DNA: TGTGCCACCAGACGGGCAGAAAATGAAAAACTGTTTTTT. Amino acids: CATRRAENEKLFF. Combining the CDR3 with reference TRBV19 and TRBJ1-4 gives the whole variable domain DGGITQSPKYLFRKEGQNVTLSCEQNLNHDAMYWYRQDPGQGLRLIYYSQIVNDFQKGDIAEGYSVSREKKESFPLTVTSAQKNPTAFYLCATRRAENEKLFFGSGTQLSVL.

This chain links TRBV4-2 with TRBJ2-5, with 10 bases aligning to TRBD2. J was trimmed by 3 bases and V by 0 bases; bases with no gene match: 4. Germline V gene lookup returns CDR1 LGHNA and CDR2 YNFKEQ. The CDR3 runs 16 residues. This chain's CDR3 is CASSQDRLAGEETQYF. Here the CDR3 DNA reads TGTGCCAGCAGCCAAGATCGGCTAGCGGGGGAAGAGACCCAGTACTTC.